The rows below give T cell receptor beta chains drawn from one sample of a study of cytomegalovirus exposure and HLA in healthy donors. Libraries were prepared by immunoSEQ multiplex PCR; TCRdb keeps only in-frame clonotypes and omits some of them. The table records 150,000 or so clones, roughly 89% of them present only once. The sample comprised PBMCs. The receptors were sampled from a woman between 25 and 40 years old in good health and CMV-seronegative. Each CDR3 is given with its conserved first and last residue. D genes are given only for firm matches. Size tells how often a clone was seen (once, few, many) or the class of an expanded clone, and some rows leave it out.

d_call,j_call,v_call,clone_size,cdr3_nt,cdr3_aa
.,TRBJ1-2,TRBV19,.,TGTGCCAGTAGTAGGAGGGAAACTAACTATGGCTACACCTTC,CASSRRETNYGYTF
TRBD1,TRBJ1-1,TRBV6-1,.,TGTGCCAGCAGGAAAAGTACAGGGGGGACTGAAGCTTTCTTT,CASRKSTGGTEAFF
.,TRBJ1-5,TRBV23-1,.,TGCGCCAGCAGTCCCATGCGGGCTCAGCCCCAGCATTTT,CASSPMRAQPQHF
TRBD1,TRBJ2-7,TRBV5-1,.,TGCGCCAGCAGCTCGGGACAGGGATACTCCTACGAGCAGTACTTC,CASSSGQGYSYEQYF
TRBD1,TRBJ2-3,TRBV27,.,TGTGCCAGCAGCTGGGACAGGGTTTCAGATACGCAGTATTTT,CASSWDRVSDTQYF
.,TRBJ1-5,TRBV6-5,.,TGTGCCAGCAGTTATACTCTCACCAGCAATCAGCCCCAGCATTTT,CASSYTLTSNQPQHF
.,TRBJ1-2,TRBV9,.,TGTGCCAGCAGCGAGGGAGGAGGAGTCCCTAACTATGGCTACACCTTC,CASSEGGGVPNYGYTF
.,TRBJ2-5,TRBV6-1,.,TGTGCCAGCAGGAACAGGGAAGGAGAGACCCAGTACTTC,CASRNREGETQYF
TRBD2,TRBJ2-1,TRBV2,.,TGTGCCATAACGACTAGCGGGGGGCCTCAGAGCTCCTACAATGAGCAGTTCTTC,CAITTSGGPQSSYNEQFF
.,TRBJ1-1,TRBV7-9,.,TGTGCCAGCAGCGGGGCAAAAACAGGGTTGGCTGAAGCTTTCTTT,CASSGAKTGLAEAFF
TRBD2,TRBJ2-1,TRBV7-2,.,TGTGCCAGCAGCTCCGGGACTAGCGGGTTCGATGAGCAGTTCTTC,CASSSGTSGFDEQFF
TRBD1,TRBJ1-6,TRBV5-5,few,TGTGCCAGCAGCTCTGGGACAGGTGGTGCTTCACCCCTCCACTTT,CASSSGTGGASPLHF
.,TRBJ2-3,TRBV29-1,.,TGCAGCGTTGATTCGGGGATAGATACGCAGTATTTT,CSVDSGIDTQYF
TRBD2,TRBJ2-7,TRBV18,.,TGTGCCAGCTCCCTTACGACTAGCGGGCTATCCTACGAGCAGTACTTC,CASSLTTSGLSYEQYF
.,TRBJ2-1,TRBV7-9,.,TGTGCCAGCAGGGGCGGGGAGGCCGCCAGCTACAATGAGCAGTTCTTC,CASRGGEAASYNEQFF
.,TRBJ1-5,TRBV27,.,TGTGCCAGCGGGGAGAATCAGCCCCAGCATTTT,CASGENQPQHF
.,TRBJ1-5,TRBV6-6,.,TGTGCCAGCATTCCGAGAGGAAGCAATCAGCCCCAGCATTTT,CASIPRGSNQPQHF
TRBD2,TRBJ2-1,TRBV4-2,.,TGTGCCAGCAGCCAAGCCCCGAGCGGGGGGGCGTTTGAGCAGTTCTTC,CASSQAPSGGAFEQFF
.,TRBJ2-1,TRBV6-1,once,TGTGCCAGCAGTGAAGGTGGAGGGCCCAATGAGCAGTTCTTC,CASSEGGGPNEQFF
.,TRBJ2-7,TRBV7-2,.,TGTGCCAGCAGCTCTCGGACAGATGGCGAGCAGTACTTC,CASSSRTDGEQYF
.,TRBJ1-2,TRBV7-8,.,TGTGCCAGCAGCTTAGTAGGGGGGGCCGACTATGGCTACACCTTC,CASSLVGGADYGYTF
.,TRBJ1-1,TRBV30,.,TGTGCCTGGAGTCCCTTGGGGAGGGGCGAGAACACTGAAGCTTTCTTT,CAWSPLGRGENTEAFF
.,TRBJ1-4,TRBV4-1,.,TGCGCCAGCAGCCCCCGGGAACTTCAGGCAACTAATGAAAAACTGTTTTTT,CASSPRELQATNEKLFF
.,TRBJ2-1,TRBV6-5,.,TGTGCCAGCAGTTACTCGGGGCAGGGAATGAGTGAGCAGTTCTTC,CASSYSGQGMSEQFF
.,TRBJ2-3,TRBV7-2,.,TGTGCCAGCAGCTTAGAAGGGACTAGCACAGATACGCAGTATTTT,CASSLEGTSTDTQYF
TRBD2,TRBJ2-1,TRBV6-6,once,TGTGCCAGCAGTTTGGGCGGGGGAACCGACTACAATGAGCAGTTCTTC,CASSLGGGTDYNEQFF
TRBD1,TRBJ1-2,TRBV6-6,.,TGTGCCAGCAGAGCGCCCCAGGGGGCGAACTATGGCTACACCTTC,CASRAPQGANYGYTF
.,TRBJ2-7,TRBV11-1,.,TGTGCCAGCAGCTCTCGGAGGGGTGTAGGGACGGCGTCCTACGAGCAGTACTTC,CASSSRRGVGTASYEQYF
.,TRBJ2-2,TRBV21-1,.,TGTGCCAGCAGCAAAGCCAGGACTAGCGGCAACACCGGGGAGCTGTTTTTT,CASSKARTSGNTGELFF
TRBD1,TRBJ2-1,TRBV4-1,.,TGCGCCAGCAGCCCAGCGACAGGGGAGCTCAACGAGCAGTTCTTC,CASSPATGELNEQFF
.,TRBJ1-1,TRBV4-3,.,TGCGCCAGCAGCCAAGATAGAGTTAACACTGAAGCTTTCTTT,CASSQDRVNTEAFF
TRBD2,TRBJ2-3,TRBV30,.,TGTGCCTGGAGTGTAAAGCGGGGGGGCACAGATACGCAGTATTTT,CAWSVKRGGTDTQYF
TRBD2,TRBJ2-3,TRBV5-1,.,TGCGCCAGCAGCTTAGCAGCGGGGGGAGATACGCAGTATTTT,CASSLAAGGDTQYF
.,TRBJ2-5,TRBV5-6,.,TGTGCCAGCAGCTTGTTAGGGCGGGGATTGGAGACCCAGTACTTC,CASSLLGRGLETQYF
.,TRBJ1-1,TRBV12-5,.,TGTGCTAGTGGTCCCCCCGTGGTGGAGGGGCTCGCTGAAGCTTTCTTT,CASGPPVVEGLAEAFF
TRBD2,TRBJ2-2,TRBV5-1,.,TGCGCCAGCTCCGTGGTTTCTAGCCGGGAGGCATATGGAACCGGGGAGCTGTTTTTT,CASSVVSSREAYGTGELFF
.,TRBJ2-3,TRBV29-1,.,TGCAGCGTTCCCCAGGCTTTAGGATCTAGCACAGATACGCAGTATTTT,CSVPQALGSSTDTQYF
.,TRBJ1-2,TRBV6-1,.,TGTGCCAGCAGTGAAAACATTAACTATGGCTACACCTTC,CASSENINYGYTF
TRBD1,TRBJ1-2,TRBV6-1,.,TGTGCCAGCAGTGAACGGACAGTGGGACAGGATCCTTATGGCTACACCTTC,CASSERTVGQDPYGYTF